Listed below are T cell receptor beta chains from one sample, sequenced in a study of cytomegalovirus exposure and HLA in healthy donors. Measured with immunoSEQ multiplex PCR; TCRdb has only the in-frame clones, and not every one. The sample lists more than 250,000 clones; 90% were seen once. The sample consisted of PBMCs. These TCRs come from a woman under 40 in good health and CMV-seronegative. Both conserved end residues are part of each CDR3. D genes are given only for firm matches. Only part of the rows carry a size: once, few, many, or a class if the clone is expanded.

j_call	d_call	v_call	clone_size	cdr3_nt	cdr3_aa
TRBJ2-2	TRBD2	TRBV7-2	.	TGTGCCAGCAGCTTAACAGGGACTAGCGGGCTGAACACCGGGGAGCTGTTTTTT	CASSLTGTSGLNTGELFF
TRBJ2-1	TRBD2	TRBV28	.	TGTGCCAGCAGCAACTTCGGCGGGCTAGCGGGAGTTTACAATGAGCAGTTCTTC	CASSNFGGLAGVYNEQFF
TRBJ2-3	.	TRBV29-1	.	TGCAGCGTTGTTATGGGAGATACGCAGTATTTT	CSVVMGDTQYF
TRBJ2-1	TRBD2	TRBV5-5	once	TGTGCCAGCAGAGATCTAGCGGGAGGCGTTTCTGGGGAGCAGTTCTTC	CASRDLAGGVSGEQFF
TRBJ2-2	TRBD2	TRBV28	.	TGTGCCAGCAGGACGGGCGGGAGCACTCGGGGCACCGGGGAGCTGTTTTTT	CASRTGGSTRGTGELFF
TRBJ2-6	.	TRBV29-1	.	TGCAGCGCCCACCTGACAGGCTCTGGGGCCAACGTCCTGACTTTC	CSAHLTGSGANVLTF
TRBJ2-2	.	TRBV5-1	few	TGCGCCAGCAGCTCCTTCCGGGACCTGCCTTCCGGGGAGCTGTTTTTT	CASSSFRDLPSGELFF
TRBJ2-7	.	TRBV5-1	few	TGCGCCAGCAGCTACCGGACCTCCTACGAGCAGTACTTC	CASSYRTSYEQYF
TRBJ2-5	.	TRBV5-4	.	TGTGCCAGCAGCCCAGCAGGGGAAGAGACCCAGTACTTC	CASSPAGEETQYF
TRBJ1-2	TRBD1	TRBV27	.	TGTGCCAGCAGTTTGAAACCCGGCGGGACAGGGAATGGCTACACCTTC	CASSLKPGGTGNGYTF
TRBJ2-7	.	TRBV11-2	.	TGTGCCAGCAGAACAGGCTACGAGCAGTACTTC	CASRTGYEQYF
TRBJ2-7	TRBD2	TRBV27	.	TGTGCCAGCAGCCCGGGACTAGCGTTAGACGAGCAGTACTTC	CASSPGLALDEQYF
TRBJ2-5	TRBD1	TRBV2	.	TGTGCCAGCATAGGGACAGCGCCCGAAGAGACCCAGTACTTC	CASIGTAPEETQYF
TRBJ1-2	.	TRBV28	.	TGTGCCAGCAGCCCCTGGGAGAGGGGCCCTATCTATGGCTACACCTTC	CASSPWERGPIYGYTF